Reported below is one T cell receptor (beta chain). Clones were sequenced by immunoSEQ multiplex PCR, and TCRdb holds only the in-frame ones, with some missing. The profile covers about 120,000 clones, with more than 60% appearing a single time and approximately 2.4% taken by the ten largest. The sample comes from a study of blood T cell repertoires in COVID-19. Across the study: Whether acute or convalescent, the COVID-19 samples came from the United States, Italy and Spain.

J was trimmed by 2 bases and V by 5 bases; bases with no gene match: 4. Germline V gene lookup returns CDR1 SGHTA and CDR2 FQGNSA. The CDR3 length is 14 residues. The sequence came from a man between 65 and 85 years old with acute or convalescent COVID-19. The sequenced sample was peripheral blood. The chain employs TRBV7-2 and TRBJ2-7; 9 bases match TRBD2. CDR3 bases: TGTGCCAGCAGCCGTATAGCGGGGGCCTACGAGCAGTACTTC. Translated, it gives CASSRIAGAYEQYF.